The 20 T cell receptor beta chains given below trace back to one sample, sequenced in a study of CD8+ T cells in alopecia areata. Extracted RNA was reverse transcribed into cDNA, the sequencing template. Only in-frame clones appear in the TCRdb table, and some are missing; sequencing was by immunoSEQ multiplex PCR. Of about 100,000 clones in the sample, 59% were seen once. Sequencing was performed on CD8+ T cells sorted from blood. Every receptor here comes from a human donor in good health.

This clone was observed a few times. This chain uses TRBV7-9 with TRBJ1-5, with a possible D match to TRBD1 (5 bases). Germline V gene sequence: CDR1 SEHNR, CDR2 FQNEAQ (reference sequence). The CDR3 consists of 15 residues. Trimming pared 2 bases from V and 5 bases from J, leaving 13 bases between. CDR3 in amino acids: CASSLHGGMDQPQHF. CDR3 sequence (DNA): TGTGCCAGCAGCTTACATGGGGGGATGGATCAGCCCCAGCATTTT.

Only a few counts were recorded for this clone. The rearrangement links TRBV4-1 to TRBJ1-5, with TRBD1 identical over 9 bases. This CDR3 region has 16 residues. Trimming cost V 4 bases and J 7 bases; bases outside gene matches: 11. Germline V gene data show CDR1 as MGHRA and CDR2 as YSYEKL. Written as DNA, the CDR3 is TGCGCCAGCAGCCGTTTCCGACAGGGGGTTGAGCAGCCCCAGCATTTT. Translation gives CASSRFRQGVEQPQHF.

The chain recombines TRBV7-8 with TRBJ2-1, with D uncertain. Germline CDR1 SGHVS, CDR2 FQNEAQ. The CDR3 sequence is 12 residues long. V was cut by 2 bases and J by 6 bases, with 5 bases left in between. DNA for the CDR3: TGTGCCAGCAGCTTAAGTCCCAATGAGCAGTTCTTC. Its translation is CASSLSPNEQFF.

The chain recombines TRBV29-1 with TRBJ1-1, with a tentative D call TRBD1 (6 bases). The CDR3 spans 14 residues. The germline V and J ends were trimmed by 4 bases and 1 base, with 13 bases remaining between them. From germline, CDR1 is SQVTM and CDR2 ANQGSEA. CDR3 amino acids: CSVVGGDTNTEAFF. Written as DNA, the CDR3 is TGCAGCGTTGTAGGGGGTGACACGAACACTGAAGCTTTCTTT.

This clone was detected only a few times. The chain combines TRBV6-5 with TRBJ2-1, with D tentatively TRBD1 or TRBD2 (5 bases each). Trimming took off 2 bases at V and 0 bases at J, with 8 bases between the two ends. The CDR3 covers 15 residues. Germline assignment: CDR1 MNHEY and CDR2 SVGAGI. DNA of the CDR3: TGTGCCAGCAGTTACAAGGGGAGCTCCTACAATGAGCAGTTCTTC. Protein product: CASSYKGSSYNEQFF.

This sequence joins TRBV5-6 and TRBJ2-1; no firm D call. V shed 4 bases and J shed 4 bases, with 15 bases lying between them. From germline, CDR1 is SGHDT and CDR2 YYEEEE. This CDR3 region has 15 residues. This CDR3 reads CASSPGGSGYNEQFF. The CDR3 coding sequence is TGTGCCAGCAGCCCAGGCGGTTCAGGTTACAATGAGCAGTTCTTC.

The chain carries TRBV19 and TRBJ2-1; TRBD2 matches at 9 bases. CDR3 length: 16 residues. Germline V gene data show CDR1 as LNHDA and CDR2 as SQIVND (reference sequence). V trimming: 3 bases; J trimming: 4 bases; junction bases outside the gene matches: 7. This chain's CDR3 is CASSILGGGGYNEQFF. The CDR3 DNA sequence: TGTGCCAGTAGTATCCTCGGCGGGGGGGGATACAATGAGCAGTTCTTC.

This clone has a handful of counts. The chain couples TRBV13 to TRBJ2-5; the D gene is possibly TRBD1 (6 bases). This CDR3 comprises 13 residues. CDR1 is PRHDT and CDR2 is FYEKMQ in the germline V gene (reference sequence). V was clipped by 5 bases and J by 4 bases, with 11 bases between them. The chain's CDR3 is CASSGTGLETQYF. Written as DNA, the CDR3 is TGTGCCAGCAGCGGAACAGGGCTAGAGACCCAGTACTTC.

In DNA form, the CDR3 reads TGTGCCAGCAGCCACGGGACAGACTATGGCTACACCTTC. This sequence encodes CASSHGTDYGYTF. The chain joins TRBV7-8 to TRBJ1-2; 7 bases are a match to TRBD1. Germline CDR1 reads SGHVS; CDR2 reads FQNEAQ. There are 13 residues in the CDR3. J was trimmed by 3 bases and V by 5 bases; bases with no gene match: 3.

V is TRBV5-6 and J is TRBJ1-1; tentative D call: TRBD1 (6 bases). CDR1 is SGHDT and CDR2 is YYEEEE in the germline V gene. Trimming stripped 0 bases from V and 7 bases from J, with 19 bases between. The CDR3 covers 16 residues. For the CDR3, the DNA is TGTGCCAGCAGCTTGGGTAGGGGGATTTTAAGCAATGAAGCTTTCTTT. It specifies CASSLGRGILSNEAFF.

The chain carries TRBV7-9 and TRBJ1-4; D not certain. CDR1 and CDR2 (germline): SEHNR, FQNEAQ (reference sequence). The ends were cut back, 2 bases at V and 8 bases at J, with 15 bases in the middle. The CDR3 contains 15 residues. This CDR3 reads CASSLSIGPREKLFF. The CDR3 coding sequence is TGTGCCAGCAGCTTATCGATTGGTCCCAGGGAAAAACTGTTTTTT.

This rearrangement joins TRBV4-1 to TRBJ2-7; 7 bases fit TRBD1. CDR1 and CDR2 (germline): MGHRA, YSYEKL. The CDR3 consists of 14 residues. With 3 bases clipped from V and 5 bases from J, the junction kept 7 bases outside the gene matches. The chain's CDR3 is CASSHRDSSDEQYF. The CDR3 DNA reads as TGCGCCAGCAGCCATCGGGACAGTTCGGACGAGCAGTACTTC.

This clone showed up just once. This chain uses TRBV9 with TRBJ2-7; D unresolved. CDR1 is SGDLS and CDR2 is YYNGEE in the germline V gene. V was cut by 0 bases and J by 1 base, with 8 bases left in between. This CDR3 is built from 14 residues. The CDR3 loop reads CASSVASGSYEQYF. Here the CDR3 DNA reads TGTGCCAGCAGCGTAGCCTCAGGTTCCTACGAGCAGTACTTC.

This chain connects TRBV13 to TRBJ1-1, with a possible D match to TRBD1 (6 bases). V lost 3 bases and J lost 2, with 10 bases in between. This CDR3 has 14 amino acids. Germline V gives CDR1 PRHDT, CDR2 FYEKMQ (reference sequence). The CDR3 nucleotides read TGTGCCAGCAGCTTCAGGACAGCTAACACTGAAGCTTTCTTT. Translated: CASSFRTANTEAFF.

The gene calls are TRBV7-2 and TRBJ2-2; D is unclear. V shed 1 base and J shed 8 bases, with 5 bases lying between them. This CDR3 has 12 amino acids. Germline CDR1 SGHTA, CDR2 FQGNSA. CDR3 coding DNA: TGTGCCAGCAGCTTAGAGGTGGGGGAGCTGTTTTTT. Encoded protein: CASSLEVGELFF.

This clone has just a few counts. The V call is TRBV9, the J call TRBJ1-1; 7 positions agree with TRBD1. This CDR3 has 13 residues. CDR1 SGDLS and CDR2 YYNGEE come from the germline V gene. The V and J ends lost 2 bases and 7 bases, in that order; junction bases with no gene match: 5. CDR3 coding DNA: TGTGCCAGCAGCGTGGGTTGGGACAGTGAAGCTTTCTTT. This sequence encodes CASSVGWDSEAFF.

The V gene is TRBV27, the J gene TRBJ2-3; D gene unclear. Germline lookup yields CDR1 MNHEY and CDR2 SMNVEV (reference sequence). V was pared by 2 bases and J by 6 bases, with 9 bases between. This CDR3 contains 13 residues. CDR3 nucleotides: TGTGCCAGCAGTTTAGTTTCGTCGGATACGCAGTATTTT. As protein: CASSLVSSDTQYF.

The rearrangement uses TRBV19 and TRBJ1-1, with D uncertain. Germline-derived CDR1 and CDR2 are LNHDA and SQIVND (reference sequence). The CDR3 sequence is 11 residues long. V lost 9 bases to trimming and J lost 5 bases, with 10 bases between them. CDR3 in DNA: TGTGCCAGCCTTATGGGAACTGAAGCTTTCTTT. Residues: CASLMGTEAFF. The whole variable domain, remainder taken from reference TRBV19 and TRBJ1-1, is DGGITQSPKYLFRKEGQNVTLSCEQNLNHDAMYWYRQDPGQGLRLIYYSQIVNDFQKGDIAEGYSVSREKKESFPLTVTSAQKNPTAFYLCASLMGTEAFFGQGTRLTVV.

The chain links TRBV28 to TRBJ1-4; no clear D. The CDR3 sequence is 17 residues long. From germline, CDR1 is MDHEN and CDR2 SYDVKM. Trimming shortened V by 5 bases and J by 6 bases, and 22 bases separated the two germline ends. The CDR3 spells CASSLADRTPRDEKLFF. Here the CDR3 DNA reads TGTGCCAGCAGTCTAGCCGACCGGACTCCCCGGGATGAAAAACTGTTTTTT.

V usage is TRBV15 and J usage is TRBJ2-7; no clear D. CDR3 length: 11 amino acids. Deletions cut 3 bases from V and 4 bases from J, with 4 bases between. The germline V gene encodes CDR1 LNHNV and CDR2 YYDKDF (reference sequence). The CDR3 nucleotides are TGTGCCACCAGCAGCGGGTACGAGCAGTACTTC. Its protein is CATSSGYEQYF.